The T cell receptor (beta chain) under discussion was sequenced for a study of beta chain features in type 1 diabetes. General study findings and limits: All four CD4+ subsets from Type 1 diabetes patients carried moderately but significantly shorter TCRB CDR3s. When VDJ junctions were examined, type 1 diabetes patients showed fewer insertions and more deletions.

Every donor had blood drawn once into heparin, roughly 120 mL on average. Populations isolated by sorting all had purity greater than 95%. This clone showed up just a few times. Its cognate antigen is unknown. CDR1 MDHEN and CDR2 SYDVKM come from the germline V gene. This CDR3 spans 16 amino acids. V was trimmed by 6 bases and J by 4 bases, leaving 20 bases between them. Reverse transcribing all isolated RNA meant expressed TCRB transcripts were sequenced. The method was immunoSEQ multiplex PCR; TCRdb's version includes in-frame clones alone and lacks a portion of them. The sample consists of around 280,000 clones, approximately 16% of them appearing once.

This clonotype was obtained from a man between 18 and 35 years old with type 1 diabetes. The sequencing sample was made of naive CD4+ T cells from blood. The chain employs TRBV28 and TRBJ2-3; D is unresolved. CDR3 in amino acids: CASSSDSLLIPDTQYF. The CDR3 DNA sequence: TGTGCCAGCAGCTCCGACTCGCTCCTTATACCAGATACGCAGTATTTT.